This T cell receptor (beta chain) originates from a study of T-cell memory formation after mild COVID-19 (dated by TCRdb to the early 2020s). Background for the entire study: TCR sequence clusters from the two donors were found to be largely donor specific. T-cell clones expanding and contracting after mild COVID-19 in a couple of donors were tracked by longitudinal TCRalpha and TCRbeta repertoire sequencing. The cohort comprised two young, previously healthy adult volunteers, one female and one male.

Ficoll-Paque density gradient centrifugation was used to isolate PBMCs. General study outcomes and caveats: Some responding clones were found in pre-infection memory, which suggests that pre-existing cross-reactive memory T cells took part in the SARS-CoV-2 response. From day 15 to 85, contracting clones showed balanced CD4/CD8 phenotypes, whereas a second wave of clones that expanded from day 15 to 37 leaned towards CD4+. SARS-CoV-2 specificity of the second-wave clones peaking on day 37 was not confirmed. The study included only a couple of mild cases, and larger cohorts that include severe cases with pre-infection samples were judged to be necessary. Contracting CD4+ clones turned up mainly in the CM and EM memory subsets, whereas EMRA was where CD8+ clones were enriched.

Only a few counts were recorded for this clonotype. Its antigen is still unknown. No clone much larger than this one lies a single base away; base qualities are absent. The CDR3 sequence holds 16 residues, the cysteine and phenylalanine included. Only CDR3 DNA remains: 48 bases, in frame from the first base. CDR1 and CDR2 are read off the germline V gene as KGHSH and LQKENI. A distance of 11 bases separates the germline ends of V and J, which lose 0 bases and 0 bases respectively. The sample was run on an Illumina NovaSeq 6000. TCRalpha and TCRbeta cDNA libraries were built by 5'RACE with constant-segment primers, adding sample barcodes and unique molecular identifiers. RNA was extracted from every sample with Trizol reagent. The libraries were amplified in two PCR steps, and the second step added a second sample barcode and Illumina TruSeq adapters. The libraries were sequenced on an Illumina NovaSeq using 2 x 150 bp paired-end reads. Turning to the authors' computational methods: Demultiplexing of reads and collapsing into UMI-guided consensus sequences were performed with migec v1.2.7. Using mixcr v2.1.11, UMI consensuses were aligned to TRA and TRB V and J templates and then assembled into clonotypes. Clonotypes were classified as expanded or contracted when called significant by both edgeR and NoisET, with noise models trained on biological replicates. For edgeR calls, the thresholds were a false discovery rate-adjusted p below 0.01 and a log2 fold-change of 1. PCA with hierarchical clustering of max-normalized trajectories of the 1000 most abundant clonotypes was used as exploratory dynamics analysis. Each responding clone was given a CD4 or CD8 phenotype based on the CD4+ and CD8+ repertoires, which had been sequenced separately. Through fastp at Q25 and MiXCR, TCRdb rebuilt clones from the public reads, retaining in-frame beta chains. All rows with the same CDR3 protein become a single entry with the most common DNA and genes. TCRdb's processing, not the study's, gives the V and J calls here. The table for this sample lists under 200,000 distinct CDR3 sequences; roughly 30% of them were counted only once. The leading ten clones occupy 12% of the sample.

This chain is built from TRBV18 and TRBJ1-1; a tentative D call is TRBD1 (6 bases match). The sequencing sample was made of PBMCs or a T cell subset sorted from them (not recorded which). The receptor comes from an adult woman who had mild COVID-19 (a few samples of this study predate the infection). The sample titles of this study are shuffled in the database, so cell type and time point are left out; the donor was told from shared clones. The CDR3 is CASSPPRTDMNTEAFF. The DNA sequence is TGTGCCAGCTCACCACCTAGGACAGATATGAACACTGAAGCTTTCTTT.